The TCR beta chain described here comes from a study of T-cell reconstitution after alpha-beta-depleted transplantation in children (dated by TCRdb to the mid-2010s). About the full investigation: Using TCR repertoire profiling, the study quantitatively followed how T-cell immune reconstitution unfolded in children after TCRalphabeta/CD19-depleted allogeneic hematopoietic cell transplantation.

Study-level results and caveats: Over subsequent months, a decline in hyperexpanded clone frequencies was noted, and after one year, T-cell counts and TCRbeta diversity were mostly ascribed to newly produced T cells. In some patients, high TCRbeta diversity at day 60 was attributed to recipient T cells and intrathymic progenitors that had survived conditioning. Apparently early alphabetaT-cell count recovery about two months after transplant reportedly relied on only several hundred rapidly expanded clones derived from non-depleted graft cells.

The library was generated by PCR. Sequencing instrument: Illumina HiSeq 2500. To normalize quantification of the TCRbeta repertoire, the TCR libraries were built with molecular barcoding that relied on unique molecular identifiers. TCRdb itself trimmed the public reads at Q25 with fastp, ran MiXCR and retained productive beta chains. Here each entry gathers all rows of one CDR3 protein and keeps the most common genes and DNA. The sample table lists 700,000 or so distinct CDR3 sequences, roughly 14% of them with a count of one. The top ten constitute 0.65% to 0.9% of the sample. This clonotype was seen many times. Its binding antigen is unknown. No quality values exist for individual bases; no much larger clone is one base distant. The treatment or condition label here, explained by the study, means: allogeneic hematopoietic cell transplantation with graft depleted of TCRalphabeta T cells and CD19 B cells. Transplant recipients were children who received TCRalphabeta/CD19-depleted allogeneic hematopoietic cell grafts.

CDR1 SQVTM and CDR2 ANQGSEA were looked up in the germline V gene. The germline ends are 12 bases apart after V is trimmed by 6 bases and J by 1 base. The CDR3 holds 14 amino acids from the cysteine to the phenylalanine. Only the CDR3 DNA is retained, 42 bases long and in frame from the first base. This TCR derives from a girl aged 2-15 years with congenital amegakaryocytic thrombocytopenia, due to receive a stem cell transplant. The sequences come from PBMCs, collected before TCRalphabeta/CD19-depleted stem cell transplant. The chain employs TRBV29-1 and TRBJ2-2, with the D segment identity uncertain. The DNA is TGCAGCGTCGTCGACATTGTGAACACCGGGGAGCTGTTTTTT. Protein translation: CSVVDIVNTGELFF.